Following are 9 T cell receptor beta chains from one sample sequenced in a study of blood T cell repertoires in COVID-19. Sequenced by immunoSEQ multiplex PCR; TCRdb stores in-frame clones only, minus some. The repertoire holds a few hundred thousand clones, with about 89% as singletons. Material: peripheral blood. These receptors originate from a man younger than 30 who had recovered from COVID-19.

This clone was seen once. DNA for the CDR3: TGTGCCAGTAGTAGCCAGGGACAGGGGGCTGTTAGGTATGGCTACACCTTC. Its protein product is CASSSQGQGAVRYGYTF. The chain employs TRBV19 and TRBJ1-2; 12 bases fit TRBD1. The germline V gene has CDR1 LNHDA and CDR2 SQIVND (reference sequence). The CDR3 runs to 17 residues. Trimming at V came to 4 bases and at J to 5 bases, leaving 11 bases not matched to a gene.

The J gene is TRBJ1-4, the V gene TRBV19; the D gene is possibly TRBD1 (5 bases). Looked up from germline, CDR1 is LNHDA and CDR2 is SQIVND (reference sequence). This CDR3 spans 17 amino acids. Trimming cost V 1 base and J 6 bases, with 18 bases left between them. CDR3 residues: CASSIVSREGLDEKLFF. As DNA, the CDR3 is TGTGCCAGTAGTATAGTGTCCAGGGAGGGTTTGGATGAAAAACTGTTTTTT.

The chain is built from TRBV20-1 and TRBJ2-1; 10 positions agree with TRBD2. J was trimmed by 12 bases and V by 5 bases; bases with no gene match: 1. The germline gives CDR1 DFQATT, CDR2 SNEGSKA (reference sequence). The CDR3 is 10 amino acids. The CDR3 nucleotides are TGCAGTGCTGTAGCGGGAGGGCAGTTCTTC. As protein: CSAVAGGQFF.

The chain has TRBV25-1 and TRBJ1-1; the D is unclear. The germline V gene encodes CDR1 MGHDK and CDR2 SYGVNS. V lost 7 bases and J 1 base, leaving 4 bases between the germline ends. This CDR3 has 11 residues. In DNA, the CDR3 is TGTGCCAGCATCGGGAACACTGAAGCTTTCTTT. Translation: CASIGNTEAFF.

V is TRBV18 and J is TRBJ2-5, with TRBD2 identical over 8 bases. V lost 0 bases, J lost 5 bases, and 8 bases stayed unmatched. CDR3 length equals 16 residues. Per the germline V gene, CDR1 is KGHSH and CDR2 is LQKENI. CDR3 in amino acids: CASSPPPGGPGETQYF. The CDR3 DNA reads TGTGCCAGCTCACCACCGCCGGGAGGGCCGGGGGAGACCCAGTACTTC.

J is TRBJ2-7 and V is TRBV7-2; 9 nucleotides align to TRBD2. CDR1 SGHTA and CDR2 FQGNSA come from the germline V gene. The CDR3 is 17 amino acids. Losses at the gene ends were 2 bases for V and 2 bases for J; bases not matched to a gene: 10. The CDR3 loop reads CASSLLSWGTSPYEQYF. In DNA, the CDR3 is TGTGCCAGCAGCTTATTATCGTGGGGGACTAGCCCCTACGAGCAGTACTTC.

This chain connects TRBV15 to TRBJ2-7; 10 nucleotides align to TRBD2. V lost 0 bases and J lost 6; bases outside the gene matches: 5. The CDR3 spans 15 residues. Germline assignment: CDR1 LNHNV and CDR2 YYDKDF (reference sequence). The CDR3 bases are TGTGCCACCAGCAGAGATGCTAGCGGGAGTGGCGAGCAGTACTTC. It is translated as CATSRDASGSGEQYF.

This clone was found a few times. The J gene is TRBJ1-1, the V gene TRBV7-9; a weak D match, TRBD1 (6 bases). Trimming pared 1 base from V and 8 bases from J, leaving 11 bases between. The V gene's germline CDR1 is SEHNR and CDR2 FQNEAQ (reference sequence). CDR3 length: 13 residues. The CDR3 protein is CASSLGTAVEAFF. Written as DNA, the CDR3 is TGTGCCAGCAGCTTAGGGACAGCGGTAGAAGCTTTCTTT.

The V and J genes are TRBV11-1 and TRBJ2-5; 8 positions agree with TRBD1. CDR1 is SGHAT, CDR2 FQDESV, per germline (reference sequence). The CDR3 extends over 15 amino acids. V trimming: 4 bases; J trimming: 4 bases; junction bases outside the gene matches: 8. The CDR3 DNA reads as TGTGCCAGCAGCTCACCCTCGGACAGGGCAGAGACCCAGTACTTC. It codes for CASSSPSDRAETQYF.